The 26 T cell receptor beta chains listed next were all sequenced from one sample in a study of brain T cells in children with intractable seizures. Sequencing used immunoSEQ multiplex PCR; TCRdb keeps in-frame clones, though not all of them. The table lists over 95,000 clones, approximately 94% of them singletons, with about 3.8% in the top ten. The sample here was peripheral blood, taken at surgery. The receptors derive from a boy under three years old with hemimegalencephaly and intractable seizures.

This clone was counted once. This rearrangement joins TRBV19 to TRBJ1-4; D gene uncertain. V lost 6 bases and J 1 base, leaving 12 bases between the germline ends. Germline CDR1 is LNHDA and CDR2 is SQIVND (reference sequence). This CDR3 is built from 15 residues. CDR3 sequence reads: CASSPPFGTNEKLFF. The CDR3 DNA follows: TGTGCCAGTAGCCCTCCGTTTGGAACTAATGAAAAACTGTTTTTT.

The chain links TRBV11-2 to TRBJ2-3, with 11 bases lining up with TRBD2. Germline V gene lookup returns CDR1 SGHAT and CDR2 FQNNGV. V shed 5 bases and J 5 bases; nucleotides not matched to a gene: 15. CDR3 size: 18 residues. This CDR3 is CASSQYTSGRPPRDTQYF. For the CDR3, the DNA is TGTGCCAGCAGCCAATATACTAGCGGGAGACCTCCCCGAGATACGCAGTATTTT.

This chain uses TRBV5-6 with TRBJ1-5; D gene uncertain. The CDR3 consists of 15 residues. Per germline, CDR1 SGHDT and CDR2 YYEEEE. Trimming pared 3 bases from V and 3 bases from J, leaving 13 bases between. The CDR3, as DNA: TGTGCCAGCAGCTCGGGCCGGACTTTCAATCAGCCCCAGCATTTT. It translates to CASSSGRTFNQPQHF. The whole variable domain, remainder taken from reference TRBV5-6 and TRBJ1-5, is DAGVTQSPTHLIKTRGQQVTLRCSPKSGHDTVSWYQQALGQGPQFIFQYYEEEERQRGNFPDRFSGHQFPNYSSELNVNALLLGDSALYLCASSSGRTFNQPQHFGDGTRLSIL.

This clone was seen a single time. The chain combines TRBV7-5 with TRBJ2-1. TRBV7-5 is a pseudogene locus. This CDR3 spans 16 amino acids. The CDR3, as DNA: TGTGTCAGAAGCTTTCCTACGGCGAGCTCCTACAATGAGCAGTTCTTC. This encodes CVRSFPTASSYNEQFF.

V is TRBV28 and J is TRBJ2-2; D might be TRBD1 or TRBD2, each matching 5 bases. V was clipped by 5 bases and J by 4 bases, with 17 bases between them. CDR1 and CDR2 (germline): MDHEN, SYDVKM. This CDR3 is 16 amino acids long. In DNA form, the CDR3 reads TGTGCCAGCAGTATTGCCCCAATTGGGGGCACCGGGGAGCTGTTTTTT. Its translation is CASSIAPIGGTGELFF. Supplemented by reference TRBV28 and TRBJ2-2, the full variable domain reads DVKVTQSSRYLVKRTGEKVFLECVQDMDHENMFWYRQDPGLGLRLIYFSYDVKMKEKGDIPEGYSVSREKKERFSLILESASTNQTSMYLCASSIAPIGGTGELFFGEGSRLTVL.

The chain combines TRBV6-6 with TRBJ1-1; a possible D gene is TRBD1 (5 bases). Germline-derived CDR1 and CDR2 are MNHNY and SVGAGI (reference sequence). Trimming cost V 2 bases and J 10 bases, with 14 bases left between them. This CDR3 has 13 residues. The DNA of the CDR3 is TGTGCCAGCAGTTACCAGGGTCAAGTGGGAGCTTTCTTT. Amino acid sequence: CASSYQGQVGAFF.

CDR3 loop: CSVTGSYGYTF. The CDR3 nucleotides read TGCAGCGTGACAGGGAGCTATGGCTACACCTTC. The chain carries TRBV29-1 and TRBJ1-2; TRBD1 agrees at 7 bases. The germline V gene has CDR1 SQVTM and CDR2 ANQGSEA. CDR3 length: 11 residues. V lost 6 bases to trimming and J lost 4 bases; unmatched junction nucleotides: 2.

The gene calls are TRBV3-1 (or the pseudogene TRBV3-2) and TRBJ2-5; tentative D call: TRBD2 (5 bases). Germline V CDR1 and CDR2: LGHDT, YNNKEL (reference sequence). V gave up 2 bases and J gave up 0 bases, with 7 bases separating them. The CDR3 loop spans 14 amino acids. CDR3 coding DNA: TGTGCCAGCAGCCAATCGGGGAACCAAGAGACCCAGTACTTC. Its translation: CASSQSGNQETQYF.

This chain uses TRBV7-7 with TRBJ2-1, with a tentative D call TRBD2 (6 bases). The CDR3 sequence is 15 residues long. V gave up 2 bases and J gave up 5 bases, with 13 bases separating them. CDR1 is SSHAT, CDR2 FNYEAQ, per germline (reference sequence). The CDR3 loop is CASSLRRAGDNEQFF. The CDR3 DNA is TGTGCCAGCAGCTTAAGGAGGGCTGGGGACAATGAGCAGTTCTTC. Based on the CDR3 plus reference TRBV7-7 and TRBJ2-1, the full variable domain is GAGVSQSPRYKVTKRGQDVTLRCDPISSHATLYWYQQALGQGPEFLTYFNYEAQPDKSGLPSDRFSAERPEGSISTLTIQRTEQRDSAMYRCASSLRRAGDNEQFFGPGTRLTVL.

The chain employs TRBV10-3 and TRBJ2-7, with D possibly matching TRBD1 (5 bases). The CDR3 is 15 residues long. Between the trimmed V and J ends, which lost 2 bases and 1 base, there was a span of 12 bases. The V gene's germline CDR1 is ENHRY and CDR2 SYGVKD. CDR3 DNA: TGTGCCATCAGTGAGGGGCAGGACAATTCCTACGAGCAGTACTTC. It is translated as CAISEGQDNSYEQYF.

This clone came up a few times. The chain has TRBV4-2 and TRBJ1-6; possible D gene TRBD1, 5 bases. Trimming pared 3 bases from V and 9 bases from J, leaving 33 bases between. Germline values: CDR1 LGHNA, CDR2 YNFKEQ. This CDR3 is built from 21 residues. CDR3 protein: CASSQAAVKRVRAPGLSPLHF. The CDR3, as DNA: TGTGCCAGCAGCCAGGCTGCGGTGAAGAGGGTCAGGGCGCCAGGCCTTTCACCCCTCCACTTT.

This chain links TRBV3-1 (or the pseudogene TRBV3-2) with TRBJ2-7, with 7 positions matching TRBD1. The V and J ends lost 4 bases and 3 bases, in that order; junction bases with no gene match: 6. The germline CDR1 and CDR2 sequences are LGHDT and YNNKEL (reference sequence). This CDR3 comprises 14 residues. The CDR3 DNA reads TGTGCCAGCAGCCGACGGGGACAGTACTACGAGCAGTACTTC. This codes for CASSRRGQYYEQYF.

As DNA, the CDR3 is TGTGCCAGAAGCTTAGGGGAGGGAGACTACGAGCAGTACTTC. It specifies CARSLGEGDYEQYF. The chain links TRBV5-3 to TRBJ2-7; 7 bases line up with TRBD2. Being an ORF, TRBV5-3 has a function that is uncertain. This CDR3 region has 14 residues. Unmatched junction bases numbered 5, after V lost 2 bases and J lost 3 bases.

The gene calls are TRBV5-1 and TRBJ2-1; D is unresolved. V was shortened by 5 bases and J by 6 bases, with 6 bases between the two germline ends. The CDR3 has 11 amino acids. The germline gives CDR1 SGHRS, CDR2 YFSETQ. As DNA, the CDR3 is TGCGCCAGCAGTACCATCAATGAGCAGTTCTTC. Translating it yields CASSTINEQFF.

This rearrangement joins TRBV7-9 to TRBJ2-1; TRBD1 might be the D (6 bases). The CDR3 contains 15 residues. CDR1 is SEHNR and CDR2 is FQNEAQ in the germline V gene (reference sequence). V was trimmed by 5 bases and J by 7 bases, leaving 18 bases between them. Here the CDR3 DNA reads TGTGCCAGCAGCCCCCTCCCTAAACAGGGTAATGAGCAGTTCTTC. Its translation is CASSPLPKQGNEQFF.

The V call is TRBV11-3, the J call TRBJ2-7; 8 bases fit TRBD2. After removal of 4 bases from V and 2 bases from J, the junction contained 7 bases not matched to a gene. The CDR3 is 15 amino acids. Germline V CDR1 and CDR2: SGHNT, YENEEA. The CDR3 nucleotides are TGTGCCAGCAGCTACGGCGGGAGGAATGCCTACGAGCAGTACTTC. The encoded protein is CASSYGGRNAYEQYF.

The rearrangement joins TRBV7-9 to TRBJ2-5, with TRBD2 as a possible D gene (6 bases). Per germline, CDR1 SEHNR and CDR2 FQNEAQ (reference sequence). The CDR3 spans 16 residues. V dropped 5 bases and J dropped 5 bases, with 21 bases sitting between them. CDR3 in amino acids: CASSIPDGGQEETQYF. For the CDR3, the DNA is TGTGCCAGCAGCATACCAGATGGAGGGCAGGAGGAGACCCAGTACTTC.

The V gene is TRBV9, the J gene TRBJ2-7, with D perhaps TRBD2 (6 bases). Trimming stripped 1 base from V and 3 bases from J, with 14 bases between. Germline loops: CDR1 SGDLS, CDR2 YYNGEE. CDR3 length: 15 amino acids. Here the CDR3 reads CASSVTSLGGYEQYF. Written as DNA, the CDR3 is TGTGCCAGCAGCGTAACGTCTTTGGGGGGCTACGAGCAGTACTTC.

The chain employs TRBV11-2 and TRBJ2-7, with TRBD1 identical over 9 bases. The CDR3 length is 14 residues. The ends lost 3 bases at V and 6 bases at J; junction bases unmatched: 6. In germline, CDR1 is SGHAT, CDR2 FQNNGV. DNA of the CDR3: TGTGCCAGCAGCTTCCGGGACAGGGATCTCGAGCAGTACTTC. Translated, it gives CASSFRDRDLEQYF.

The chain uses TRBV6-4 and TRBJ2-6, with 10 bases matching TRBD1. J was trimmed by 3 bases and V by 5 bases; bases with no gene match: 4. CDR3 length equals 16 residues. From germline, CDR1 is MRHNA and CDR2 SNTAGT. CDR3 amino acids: CASSPGTGDGANVLTF. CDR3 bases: TGTGCCAGCAGTCCCGGGACAGGGGATGGGGCCAACGTCCTGACTTTC.

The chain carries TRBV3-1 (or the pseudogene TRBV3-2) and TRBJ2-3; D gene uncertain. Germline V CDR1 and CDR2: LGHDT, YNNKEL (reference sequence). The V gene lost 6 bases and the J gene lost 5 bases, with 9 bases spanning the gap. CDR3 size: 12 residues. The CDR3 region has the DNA TGTGCCAGCAGGGGGAAGGAAGATACGCAGTATTTT. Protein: CASRGKEDTQYF.

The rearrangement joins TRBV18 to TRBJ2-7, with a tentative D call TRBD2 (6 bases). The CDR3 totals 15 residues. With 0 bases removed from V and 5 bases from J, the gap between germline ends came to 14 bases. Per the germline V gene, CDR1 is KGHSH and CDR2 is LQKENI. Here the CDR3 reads CASSPPGWRANEQYF. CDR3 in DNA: TGTGCCAGCTCACCACCGGGATGGAGGGCCAACGAGCAGTACTTC. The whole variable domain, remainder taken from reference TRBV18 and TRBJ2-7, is NAGVMQNPRHLVRRRGQEARLRCSPMKGHSHVYWYRQLPEEGLKFMVYLQKENIIDESGMPKERFSAEFPKEGPSILRIQQVVRGDSAAYFCASSPPGWRANEQYFGPGTRLTVT.

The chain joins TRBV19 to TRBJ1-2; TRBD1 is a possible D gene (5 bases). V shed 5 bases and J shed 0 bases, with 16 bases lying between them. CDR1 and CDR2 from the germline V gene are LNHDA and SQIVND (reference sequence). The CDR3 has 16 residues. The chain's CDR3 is CASSAGRQYPNYGYTF. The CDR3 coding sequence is TGTGCCAGTAGTGCGGGACGGCAATACCCTAACTATGGCTACACCTTC.

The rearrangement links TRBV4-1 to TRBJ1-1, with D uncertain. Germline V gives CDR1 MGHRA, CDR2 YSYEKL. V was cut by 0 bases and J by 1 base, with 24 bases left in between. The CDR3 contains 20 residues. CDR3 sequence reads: CASSQDRWIVYQNPNTEAFF. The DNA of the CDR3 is TGCGCCAGCAGCCAAGATCGGTGGATTGTTTACCAAAATCCGAACACTGAAGCTTTCTTT.

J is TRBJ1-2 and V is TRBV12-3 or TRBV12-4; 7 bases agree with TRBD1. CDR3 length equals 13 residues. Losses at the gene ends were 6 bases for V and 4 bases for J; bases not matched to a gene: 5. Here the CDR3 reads CASRPGQLYGYTF. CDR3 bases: TGTGCCAGCAGACCGGGACAGCTCTATGGCTACACCTTC.

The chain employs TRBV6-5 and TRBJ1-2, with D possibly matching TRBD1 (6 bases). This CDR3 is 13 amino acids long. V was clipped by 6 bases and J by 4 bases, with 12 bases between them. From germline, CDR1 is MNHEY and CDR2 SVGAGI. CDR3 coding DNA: TGTGCCAGCAGCAAAGGACAGACCTATGGCTACACCTTC. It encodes CASSKGQTYGYTF.